This T cell receptor (beta chain) was captured by sequencing in a study of CD4 T cells in relation to SARS-CoV-2 and coronaviruses. J was trimmed by 6 bases and V by 4 bases; bases with no gene match: 18. The CDR3 runs 19 residues. CDR1 and CDR2 from the germline V gene are SGHVS and FQNEAQ. As regards this clone: The antigen remains unidentified.

CD4+ T cells from unexposed donors were obtained before the COVID-19 pandemic (2011-2018). Isolation of CD4+ T cells took place after less than twelve days in culture. Testing used SARS-CoV-2 S/N and four cold-coronavirus spikes on unexposed-donor CD4+ T cells, cells permitting. Only in-frame clones appear in the TCRdb table, and some are missing; sequencing was by immunoSEQ multiplex PCR. The sample holds tens of thousands of clones, roughly 70% seen once. V is TRBV7-8 and J is TRBJ2-7, with TRBD2 matching over 13 bases. Sequencing was carried out using CD4+ T cells from PBMCs, cultured in vitro. This receptor was taken from a human donor in good health. In nucleotides, the CDR3 is TGTGCCAGCAGCTCTATAGGGTTACTAGCGGGAGGGACACGGCTCGAGCAGTACTTC. Its translation is CASSSIGLLAGGTRLEQYF.